These 2 T cell receptor beta chains share one sample of origin, sequenced in a study of shared T cell receptors in the human thymus. Clones were read by immunoSEQ multiplex PCR, and TCRdb kept only the in-frame ones, dropping some. The sample has 700,000 or so clones; approximately 83% are singletons. The sample was also linked to a second study, of human thymus T cells.

The sequencing sample was made of thymocytes. The receptors come from a girl less than two years old with a congenital heart defect.

This clone has only a few counts. The CDR3 reads CASSQAVSVGGNQPQHF. The DNA of the CDR3 is TGCGCCAGCAGCCAAGCGGTCTCCGTGGGAGGCAATCAGCCCCAGCATTTT. The chain employs TRBV4-1 and TRBJ1-5; D is unclear. The CDR3 length is 17 residues. V lost 1 base and J 2 bases, leaving 15 bases between the germline ends. Looked up from germline, CDR1 is MGHRA and CDR2 is YSYEKL.

The rearrangement uses TRBV4-1 and TRBJ1-2; perhaps TRBD1 as D (5 bases). Trimming cost V 0 bases and J 4 bases, with 6 bases left between them. The CDR3 sequence is 13 residues long. In germline, CDR1 is MGHRA, CDR2 YSYEKL. The CDR3 sequence: CASSQDRAYGYTF. The CDR3 coding sequence is TGCGCCAGCAGCCAAGACAGGGCCTATGGCTACACCTTC.